The 25 T cell receptor beta chains reported below all come from one sample, sequenced in a study of T cell responses to AZD1222 COVID-19 vaccine. Sequencing was performed with immunoSEQ multiplex PCR; in TCRdb, only in-frame clones are kept and a portion is missing. Here the sample spans approximately 100,000 clones, nearly 90% being singletons. Source: peripheral blood, taken 28 days after the second AZD1222 dose. These receptors all come from an adult who received the AZD1222 COVID-19 vaccine.

V is TRBV30 and J is TRBJ2-7; D possibly corresponds to TRBD2 (5 bases). This CDR3 has 14 residues. V lost 2 bases and J lost 3, with 14 bases in between. CDR1 and CDR2 from the germline V gene are GTSNPN and SVGIG (reference sequence). The CDR3, as DNA: TGTGCCTGGAGTAGTGGACTGGGTCACTACGAGCAGTACTTC. Amino acids: CAWSSGLGHYEQYF.

V gene TRBV28 combines with J gene TRBJ1-5; D gene ambiguous. The CDR3 contains 9 residues. From germline, CDR1 is MDHEN and CDR2 SYDVKM. In DNA, the CDR3 is TGTTCCGTGGGTCAGCCCCAGCATTTT. It specifies CSVGQPQHF.

The V and J genes are TRBV7-2 and TRBJ2-2; D gene unclear. Trimming removed 1 base from V and 4 bases from J, with 7 bases in between. There are 14 residues in the CDR3. From germline, CDR1 is SGHTA and CDR2 FQGNSA. CDR3 sequence (DNA): TGTGCCAGCAGCTTAGGACGAACCACCGGGGAGCTGTTTTTT. This codes for CASSLGRTTGELFF.

The genes are TRBV28 and TRBJ1-5; tentatively, D is TRBD1 (6 bases). This CDR3 spans 15 amino acids. CDR1 is MDHEN and CDR2 is SYDVKM in the germline V gene. The ends were cut back, 1 base at V and 4 bases at J, with 11 bases in the middle. This CDR3 reads CASSLYDRRNQPQHF. The CDR3, as DNA: TGTGCCAGCAGTTTATATGACAGGAGAAATCAGCCCCAGCATTTT.

The J gene is TRBJ2-3, the V gene TRBV7-8; D uncertain. The CDR3 totals 12 residues. Deletions cut 5 bases from V and 6 bases from J, with 9 bases between. Per germline, CDR1 SGHVS and CDR2 FQNEAQ. CDR3 coding DNA: TGTGCCAGCAGCCCGACATGGGATACGCAGTATTTT. As protein: CASSPTWDTQYF.

The rearrangement joins TRBV30 to TRBJ1-6, with TRBD1 matching 8 bases. Germline loops: CDR1 GTSNPN, CDR2 SVGIG (reference sequence). V lost 0 bases and J lost 9; bases outside the gene matches: 4. The CDR3 runs 14 residues. CDR3 loop: CAWSVGQGGSPLHF. The CDR3 coding sequence is TGTGCCTGGAGTGTTGGACAGGGTGGTTCACCCCTCCACTTT.

The J gene is TRBJ1-4, the V gene TRBV2; 7 nucleotides align to TRBD1. CDR1 and CDR2 (germline): SNHLY, FYNNEI. After removal of 6 bases from V and 7 bases from J, the junction contained 8 bases not matched to a gene. This CDR3 is 14 amino acids long. CDR3 sequence reads: CASSRSRDSEKLFF. Here the CDR3 DNA reads TGTGCCAGCAGCAGATCCCGGGACAGTGAAAAACTGTTTTTT. The full variable domain, rest sourced from reference TRBV2 and TRBJ1-4, is EPEVTQTPSHQVTQMGQEVILRCVPISNHLYFYWYRQILGQKVEFLVSFYNNEISEKSEIFDDQFSVERPDGSNFTLKIRSTKLEDSAMYFCASSRSRDSEKLFFGSGTQLSVL.

V usage is TRBV28 and J usage is TRBJ1-1; tentatively, D is TRBD1 (6 bases). This CDR3 contains 16 residues. V lost 7 bases and J 1 base, leaving 19 bases between the germline ends. Germline V gives CDR1 MDHEN, CDR2 SYDVKM. Here the CDR3 DNA reads TGTGCCAGCACCCTTAACGAAGGACAGAAGAACACTGAAGCTTTCTTT. Translating gives CASTLNEGQKNTEAFF.

The chain is built from TRBV7-8 and TRBJ1-5; D remains ambiguous. Trimming cost V 1 base and J 4 bases, with 14 bases left between them. This CDR3 comprises 16 residues. CDR1 is SGHVS and CDR2 is FQNEAQ in the germline V gene. CDR3 amino acids: CASSLVPPPGNQPQHF. CDR3 bases: TGTGCCAGCAGCTTAGTTCCTCCCCCGGGGAATCAGCCCCAGCATTTT.

The V gene is TRBV5-1, the J gene TRBJ2-7; TRBD2 aligns across 9 bases. The CDR3 has 14 amino acids. V dropped 4 bases and J dropped 4; count of bases not matched to a gene: 6. From germline, CDR1 is SGHRS and CDR2 YFSETQ. The CDR3 DNA reads as TGCGCCAGCAGCCCTAGCGGGATTACATACGAGCAGTACTTC. Its protein product is CASSPSGITYEQYF.

The chain employs TRBV28 and TRBJ1-2, with D uncertain. The V and J ends lost 2 bases and 1 base respectively, with 5 bases between them. The CDR3 is 13 amino acids. In germline, CDR1 is MDHEN, CDR2 SYDVKM. In DNA, the CDR3 is TGTGCCAGCAGTTTAGTAATTAACTATGGCTACACCTTC. This codes for CASSLVINYGYTF.

This clone was picked up a small number of times. The gene calls are TRBV9 and TRBJ1-3; D is unclear. The CDR3 covers 13 residues. Deletions cut 3 bases from V and 2 bases from J, with 6 bases between. Per germline, CDR1 SGDLS and CDR2 YYNGEE. Here the CDR3 DNA reads TGTGCCAGCAGCGGGCAGCCTGGAAACACCATATATTTT. This codes for CASSGQPGNTIYF.

This chain joins TRBV13 and TRBJ1-2; 7 bases map to TRBD1. Germline V gene sequence: CDR1 PRHDT, CDR2 FYEKMQ (reference sequence). The CDR3 extends over 14 amino acids. V gave up 3 bases and J gave up 6 bases; unmatched junction bases: 7. This chain's CDR3 is CASSFNRGRHGYTF. The CDR3 bases are TGTGCCAGCAGCTTTAACAGGGGACGTCATGGCTACACCTTC.

J is TRBJ1-5 and V is TRBV19; D possibly corresponds to TRBD1 (6 bases). Trimming took off 5 bases at V and 6 bases at J, with 20 bases between the two ends. CDR1 and CDR2 from the germline V gene are LNHDA and SQIVND (reference sequence). The CDR3 is 16 amino acids. CDR3 protein: CASSAPKGGTSQPQHF. The CDR3 DNA reads TGTGCCAGTAGTGCGCCAAAGGGGGGAACCAGTCAGCCCCAGCATTTT.

Only a few counts were recorded for this clone. The J gene is TRBJ1-5, the V gene TRBV30; D may be TRBD1 (6 bases). Germline assignment: CDR1 GTSNPN and CDR2 SVGIG (reference sequence). The CDR3 contains 14 residues. The ends were cut back, 1 base at V and 4 bases at J, with 11 bases in the middle. The CDR3: CAWSGRGSNQPQHF. CDR3 nucleotide sequence: TGTGCCTGGAGTGGAAGGGGGTCGAATCAGCCCCAGCATTTT.

The chain has TRBV10-3 and TRBJ2-1; no clear D. The V end lost 7 bases, the J end lost 4 bases, and 11 bases lay between the germline ends. CDR1 and CDR2 from the germline V gene are ENHRY and SYGVKD. CDR3 length: 13 residues. CDR3 residues: CAITTDQYNEQFF. CDR3 nucleotide sequence: TGTGCCATCACCACGGACCAGTACAATGAGCAGTTCTTC.

This sequence joins TRBV6-2 or TRBV6-3 and TRBJ2-3, with 11 bases matching TRBD2. V trimming: 6 bases; J trimming: 3 bases; junction bases outside the gene matches: 8. The CDR3 has 16 residues. The germline V gene has CDR1 MNHEY and CDR2 SVGEGT. CDR3 DNA: TGTGCCAGCAGCCGACTAGCGGGGTCCACGACAGATACGCAGTATTTT. This sequence encodes CASSRLAGSTTDTQYF.

The genes are TRBV6-5 and TRBJ2-7, with 8 bases fitting TRBD1. CDR1 MNHEY and CDR2 SVGAGI come from the germline V gene. The V segment lost 6 bases and the J segment 10 bases; nucleotides outside the gene matches: 11. The length of the CDR3 is 13 residues. CDR3 in DNA: TGTGCCAGCAGATTCCGGGACAGGTCCAAACAGTACTTC. Protein: CASRFRDRSKQYF.

J is TRBJ1-1 and V is TRBV6-6; tentative D call: TRBD1 (6 bases). Germline V gene lookup returns CDR1 MNHNY and CDR2 SVGAGI (reference sequence). V lost 4 bases and J 5 bases, leaving 17 bases between the germline ends. The CDR3 runs 15 residues. The CDR3 DNA reads as TGTGCCAGCAGTTTTTGGACAGCCGCACGAACTGAAGCTTTCTTT. This encodes CASSFWTAARTEAFF.

Only one count was recorded for this clone. This chain joins TRBV19 and TRBJ2-6, with TRBD2 matching over 15 bases. Trimming removed 8 bases from V and 6 bases from J; junction bases left unmatched: 17. This CDR3 comprises 20 residues. Germline V gives CDR1 LNHDA, CDR2 SQIVND (reference sequence). This chain's CDR3 is CASHGIGLAGGQGKANVLTF. CDR3 nucleotides: TGTGCCAGTCACGGGATCGGACTAGCGGGAGGGCAGGGTAAGGCCAACGTCCTGACTTTC.

Notes on this clone: A much larger clone is a single base away; this may be a read error. This CDR3 is also generated by other DNA sequences in the sample. The chain is built from TRBV5-1 and TRBJ1-2; 7 positions match TRBD1. The junction had 3 bases not matched to a gene; V was cut back by 0 bases and J by 7 bases. CDR1 is SGHRS, CDR2 YFSETQ, per germline. The CDR3 sequence is 13 residues long. The CDR3 here is CASSLGQGGGYTF. The CDR3 DNA follows: TGCGCCAGCAGCTTGGGACAGGGCGGTGGCTACACCTTC.

The genes are TRBV2 and TRBJ2-7; maybe TRBD1 (6 bases). V lost 1 base to trimming and J lost 3 bases, with 16 bases between them. The CDR3 sequence is 16 residues long. CDR1 is SNHLY, CDR2 FYNNEI, per germline. The CDR3 DNA sequence: TGTGCCAGCAGTGAAGGGGCACCGGGACACCTCTACGAGCAGTACTTC. Translated: CASSEGAPGHLYEQYF.

V is TRBV19 and J is TRBJ2-7; TRBD1 is a possible D gene (6 bases). The CDR3 spans 13 residues. Germline-derived CDR1 and CDR2 are LNHDA and SQIVND (reference sequence). Trimming removed 6 bases at V and 2 bases at J, with 11 bases between. CDR3 DNA: TGTGCCAGTAGCCGGGACACAGCCTACGAGCAGTACTTC. Its translation is CASSRDTAYEQYF. The full variable domain, in which reference TRBV19 and TRBJ2-7 provide the parts outside the CDR3, is DGGITQSPKYLFRKEGQNVTLSCEQNLNHDAMYWYRQDPGQGLRLIYYSQIVNDFQKGDIAEGYSVSREKKESFPLTVTSAQKNPTAFYLCASSRDTAYEQYFGPGTRLTVT.

This clone came up once. This chain links TRBV7-9 with TRBJ2-2; D is ambiguous. V lost 4 bases to trimming and J lost 2 bases, with 8 bases between them. The CDR3 sequence is 14 residues long. Germline CDR1 SEHNR, CDR2 FQNEAQ (reference sequence). The CDR3 sequence: CASSSTRNTGELFF. The CDR3, as DNA: TGTGCCAGCAGCTCTACTCGCAACACCGGGGAGCTGTTTTTT.

The chain has TRBV3-1 (or the pseudogene TRBV3-2) and TRBJ2-1; 13 nucleotides line up with TRBD2. V was clipped by 0 bases and J by 2 bases; unmatched bases: 4. The CDR3 runs 18 residues. Germline CDR1 is LGHDT and CDR2 is YNNKEL (reference sequence). CDR3 sequence: CASSQDRTSGRAYNEQFF. The CDR3, as DNA: TGTGCCAGCAGCCAAGATAGAACTAGCGGGAGGGCCTACAATGAGCAGTTCTTC.